This T cell receptor beta chain derives from a study of T cells in Graves' hyperthyroidism and ophthalmopathy. Looking at the study overall: Specimen type is peripheral blood, collected at initial diagnosis prior to any treatment.

There are 16 residues in the CDR3. The germline CDR1 and CDR2 sequences are SGHVS and FQNEAQ. The V gene end was trimmed by 3 bases and the J gene end by 3 bases; junction bases not matched to a gene: 7. Uncontrolled infection, other autoimmune disease, pregnancy or lactation excluded patients. Diagnoses rested on clinical symptoms, serum thyroxine and TRAb, thyroid ultrasound and orbital computed tomography. Regions amplified from RNA transcripts were the TCR beta CDR3 regions. First-round RT-PCR with HTBI primers amplified the TCR CDR3 region. TCRdb analysed the multiplex PCR reads with MiXCR anew, one entry per CDR3 protein. Of more than 550,000 distinct CDR3 sequences in the sample, 17% were seen once. Many counts were recorded for this clonotype. What it recognizes is unknown. Study-wide findings and caveats: Blood also showed most of the thyroid clonotypes that were expanded above 0.001.

The chain links TRBV7-8 to TRBJ2-2, with 7 bases aligning to TRBD1. The sample comprised blood. This clonotype originated in a man in his fifties or sixties with Graves' hyperthyroidism. The CDR3 bases are TGTGCCAGCAGCTTTGGAACAGGGGCCCACACCGGGGAGCTGTTTTTT. Its translation: CASSFGTGAHTGELFF. Full variable domain (rest looked up from reference TRBV7-8 and TRBJ2-2): GAGVSQSPRYKVAKRGQDVALRCDPISGHVSLFWYQQALGQGPEFLTYFQNEAQLDKSGLPSDRFFAERPEGSVSTLKIQRTQQEDSAVYLCASSFGTGAHTGELFFGEGSRLTVL.